This is a list of T cell receptor beta chains from one sample in a study of cytomegalovirus exposure and HLA in healthy donors. Method: immunoSEQ multiplex PCR; TCRdb's copy keeps in-frame clones and lacks some. The sample carries about 150,000 clones, over 70% recorded once. Sample: PBMCs. The receptors were sampled from a woman aged 40 to 50 in good health and CMV-seronegative. Both conserved end residues are trimmed from each CDR3. The order of the fields is V gene, J gene, D gene, CDR3 protein. D genes are given only for firm matches.

TRBV9	TRBJ2-6	NA	ASSTTGAGANVLT
TRBV6-4	TRBJ2-1	TRBD2	ASSIAGGPYNEQF
TRBV7-2	TRBJ2-1	TRBD2	ASSPGLAGGIEQF
TRBV30	TRBJ2-7	TRBD1	AWGTGHEQY
TRBV15	TRBJ2-1	TRBD2	ATSRKRSGSGPDEQF
TRBV7-9	TRBJ1-1	NA	SSSRDRDTEAF
TRBV7-9	NA	TRBD2	ASSLGTSSYEQY
TRBV7-2	TRBJ2-5	TRBD2	ASKKPSGGFETQY
TRBV6-5	TRBJ1-2	TRBD1	ASSYRDRGYGYT
TRBV2	TRBJ1-4	TRBD1	AALRQGKLSVEKLF
TRBV29-1	TRBJ1-5	NA	SVGGSNQPQH
TRBV15	TRBJ1-2	NA	ATSSPAGGGFYGYT
TRBV28	TRBJ2-5	NA	ASSSEQVSETQY
TRBV7-2	TRBJ2-3	NA	ASSLVQRSYTDTQY
TRBV4-3	TRBJ1-2	NA	ASSPQSGNNYGYT
TRBV9	TRBJ1-1	NA	ASSVGVTAKNTEAF